This section outlines one T cell receptor beta chain sequence together with its context. The target antigen is unknown. The sample originates from a study of shared clonotypes between healthy human individuals. General study points: Four donors held about 5% of naive CD4 clonotypes in common. Among donors, the sharing of clonotypes was expected to be influenced by sequencing depth.

CD45RO-negative, CCR7-positively selected cells formed the naive CD8 fraction, excluding terminally differentiated effector memory CD45RA+ cells. The V and J ends lost 0 bases and 3 bases, in that order; junction bases with no gene match: 11. CDR1 is SGHNT, CDR2 YYREEE, per germline (reference sequence). The CDR3 consists of 17 residues. The method was immunoSEQ multiplex PCR; TCRdb's version includes in-frame clones alone and lacks a portion of them. Of nearly 2 million clones detected, just under 95% appear once; the ten largest clones hold more than 0.95%. This receptor was taken from a man aged 18 to 29 in good health. The chain uses TRBV5-4 and TRBJ2-5; 7 positions agree with TRBD2. Sample: naive CD8+ T cells sorted from blood. CDR3 amino acids: CASSLVGAGVEKETQYF. The CDR3 nucleotides read TGTGCCAGCAGCTTGGTTGGTGCGGGGGTGGAAAAAGAGACCCAGTACTTC.